The clone carrying this T cell receptor beta chain occurred a few times. Its antigen is unidentified. These data come from a study of beta chain features in type 1 diabetes. Study observations and caveats: Within each of all four CD4+ subsets, Type 1 diabetes patients had TCRB CDR3s that were moderately but significantly shorter.

V shed 3 bases and J 9 bases; nucleotides not matched to a gene: 4. This CDR3 spans 13 amino acids. Germline CDR1 SQVTM, CDR2 ANQGSEA. Expressed TCRB transcripts were sequenced because the isolated RNA had all been reverse transcribed beforehand. Method: immunoSEQ multiplex PCR; TCRdb's copy keeps in-frame clones and lacks some. The sample lists more than 250,000 clones, roughly 24% occurring once. The genes are TRBV29-1 and TRBJ2-1; 11 bases match TRBD2. This TCR was recovered from a woman in her twenties or thirties with type 1 diabetes. The sequenced sample consisted of naive CD4+ T cells from blood. The CDR3 loop reads CSVDTSGRGEQFF. CDR3 bases: TGCAGCGTTGATACTAGCGGGAGAGGTGAGCAGTTCTTC.